This TCR beta chain was profiled in a study of blood T cell repertoires in COVID-19. Overall study context: T cells, B-cell-depleted T cells, or PBMCs provided the cDNA or gDNA that served as material.

The assay was immunoSEQ multiplex PCR, and TCRdb's table has in-frame clones only and misses some. The sample includes fewer than 85,000 clones, around 85% of them seen just once. V was shortened by 5 bases and J by 7 bases, with 14 bases between the two germline ends. CDR3 length: 14 amino acids. Germline loops: CDR1 MNHNS, CDR2 SASEGT. The J gene is TRBJ1-4, the V gene TRBV6-1; D ambiguous. The sequenced sample was peripheral blood. The sequence was obtained from a man in his 60s with acute or convalescent COVID-19. The DNA of the CDR3 is TGTGCCAGCAGTCGTACCACGGTTAGTGAAAAACTGTTTTTT. Protein sequence: CASSRTTVSEKLFF.